This T cell receptor beta chain derives from a study of CD8 T cells in ankylosing spondylitis. Study observations and caveats: It was reported that disease-linked clones were significantly enriched in matched ankylosing spondylitis synovial fluid. Reports of some motif variants in reactive arthritis synovial fluid and blood predate this one.

This clonotype was picked up many times. The target antigen is unknown. Germline trimming cut 4 bases from V and 2 bases from J; bases unmatched to any gene: 8. The CDR3 is 15 amino acids. The V gene's germline CDR1 is ENHRY and CDR2 SYGVKD. Quantitative 5'-RACE with molecular barcodes was used to make the TCR beta libraries. One entry per CDR3 protein results from TCRdb running MiXCR on the 5' RACE reads. The profile covers roughly 280,000 distinct CDR3 sequences, with roughly 20% appearing a single time and roughly 7.4% taken by the ten largest. Sequencing was carried out using blood, either unsorted or a sorted T cell fraction (not recorded which). This clonotype was obtained from a male donor with ankylosing spondylitis or in good health (not recorded which). The chain joins TRBV10-3 to TRBJ2-7; 7 positions match TRBD2. CDR3: CAISGGGRGTYEQYV. The CDR3 DNA is TGTGCCATCAGTGGTGGCGGGAGAGGAACCTACGAGCAGTACGTC.